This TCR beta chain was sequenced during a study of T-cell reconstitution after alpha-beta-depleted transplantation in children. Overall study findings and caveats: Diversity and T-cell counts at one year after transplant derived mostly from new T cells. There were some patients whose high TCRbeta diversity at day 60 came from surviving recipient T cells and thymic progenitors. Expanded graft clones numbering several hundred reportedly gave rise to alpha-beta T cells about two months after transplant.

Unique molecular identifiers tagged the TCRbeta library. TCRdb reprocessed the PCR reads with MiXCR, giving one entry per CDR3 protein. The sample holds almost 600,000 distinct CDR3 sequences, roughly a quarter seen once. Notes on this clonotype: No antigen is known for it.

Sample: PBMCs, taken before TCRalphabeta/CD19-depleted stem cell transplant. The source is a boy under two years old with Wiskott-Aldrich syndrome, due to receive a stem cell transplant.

The CDR3 loop reads CASSEGGIPYNEQFF. Written as DNA, the CDR3 is TGTGCCAGCAGCGAAGGGGGGATTCCCTACAATGAGCAGTTCTTC. This sequence joins TRBV9 and TRBJ2-1; possibly TRBD1 or TRBD2 for D (6 bases each). The ends were cut back, 3 bases at V and 2 bases at J, with 12 bases in the middle. This CDR3 is built from 15 residues. Germline V gene lookup returns CDR1 SGDLS and CDR2 YYNGEE.